A selection of T cell receptor beta chains follows, all from one sample in a study of blood T cell repertoires in COVID-19. Generated by immunoSEQ multiplex PCR, the TCRdb table keeps only in-frame clones and is missing some. The top ten hold 3.9% of the sample, which has 360,000 or so clones, approximately 90% seen once. The material sequenced was peripheral blood. The receptors come from a woman aged 55-75 years with COVID-19, enrolled during active disease. CDR3s include the opening cysteine and the closing phenylalanine or tryptophan. The D gene is left open where the match is weak. Only part of the rows carry a size: once, few, many, or a class if the clone is expanded.

j_call v_call clone_size d_call cdr3_length cdr3_nt cdr3_aa
TRBJ1-5 TRBV5-5 . TRBD1 15 TGTGCCAGCAGCCCCTGGACAGGGGATAGTCAGCCCCAGCATTTT CASSPWTGDSQPQHF
TRBJ2-3 TRBV4-2 . TRBD2 17 TGTGCCAGCAGCCAAGGGCTAGCGGGGGGTCGCACAGATACGCAGTATTTT CASSQGLAGGRTDTQYF
TRBJ1-2 TRBV5-4 . TRBD1 17 TGTGCCAGCAGCTTGGGGGGACAGGGGGCGGCCGGCTATGGCTACACCTTC CASSLGGQGAAGYGYTF
TRBJ1-1 TRBV28 few TRBD1 14 TGTGCCAGCAGTTTTAGACAGGGCGGCACTGAAGCTTTCTTT CASSFRQGGTEAFF
TRBJ2-3 TRBV7-9 . TRBD2 17 TGTGCCAGCAGCACGAGCGGGGGCGGTCGGACCACAGATACGCAGTATTTT CASSTSGGGRTTDTQYF
TRBJ2-1 TRBV10-1 . TRBD1 15 TGCGCCAGCAACCTCCGGGACAGGGGTTACAATGAGCAGTTCTTC CASNLRDRGYNEQFF
TRBJ1-1 TRBV7-9 . . 16 TGTGCCAGCAGCTTAGGGCAGGGGTCTAAGAACACTGAAGCTTTCTTT CASSLGQGSKNTEAFF
TRBJ2-2 TRBV5-1 . TRBD2 15 TGCGCCAGCACCCACCGGGGGGTTGTTGACGGGGAGCTGTTTTTT CASTHRGVVDGELFF
TRBJ1-5 TRBV4-2 . . 14 TGTGCCAGCAGCCATTCAACAGACGGTCAGCCCCAGCATTTT CASSHSTDGQPQHF
TRBJ2-2 TRBV6-5 . TRBD1 15 TGTGCCAGCACTCACCGGGACAGGTACACCGGGGAGCTGTTTTTT CASTHRDRYTGELFF
TRBJ1-2 TRBV12-3/TRBV12-4 . . 13 TGTGCCAGCACCCAAAGAGCTAACTATGGCTACACCTTC CASTQRANYGYTF
TRBJ2-7 TRBV28 once . 12 TGTGCCAGCCGGATTGGACAGCTCAGCGCGGACTTC CASRIGQLSADF
TRBJ1-5 TRBV2 few TRBD1 13 TGTGCCAGCGAAAGGGGGCGAGGGCAGCCCCAGCATTTT CASERGRGQPQHF
TRBJ2-2 TRBV29-1 . TRBD1 15 TGCAGCGCAAGTCTGACAGGGTTCAGCACCGGGGAGCTGTTTTTT CSASLTGFSTGELFF
TRBJ1-2 TRBV12-3/TRBV12-4 . . 13 TGTGCCAGCAGAGCAGGGGAAAACTATGGCTACACCTTC CASRAGENYGYTF
TRBJ1-4 TRBV5-1 . . 16 TGCGCCAGCAGCTTGGGGAGCGGCCCTCAGAGTGAAAAACTGTTTTTT CASSLGSGPQSEKLFF
TRBJ2-3 TRBV27 . . 15 TGTGCCAGCAAAACGGGTCTAGAGAAAGTAGATACGCAGTATTTT CASKTGLEKVDTQYF
TRBJ2-1 TRBV29-1 . . 11 TGCAGCGCCTTAAACAGGGATGAGCAGTTCTTC CSALNRDEQFF
TRBJ2-5 TRBV11-2 . . 14 TGTGCCAGCAGCGGAGGGACAGACCAAGAGACCCAGTACTTC CASSGGTDQETQYF
TRBJ2-2 TRBV2 . TRBD1 15 TGTGCCAGCGGGACCCGGCAGGGGGCGTCCGGGGAGCTGTTTTTT CASGTRQGASGELFF
TRBJ1-1 TRBV18 . . 13 TGTGCCAGCTCACAGGGAGGGAGCACTGAAGCTTTCTTT CASSQGGSTEAFF
TRBJ1-2 TRBV7-9 . TRBD1 14 TGTGCCAGCACCCGGACAGGGGGCGCGGATGGCTACACCTTC CASTRTGGADGYTF
TRBJ2-7 TRBV28 . . 14 TGTGCCAGCAGTCGACAGGTTGGACCCTACGAGCAGTACTTC CASSRQVGPYEQYF
TRBJ1-6 TRBV2 . . 13 TGTGCCGGCAGGATAAGGGGAAATTCACCCCTCCACTTT CAGRIRGNSPLHF
TRBJ2-5 TRBV7-2 . TRBD1 15 TGTGCCAGCACCCGACTCGGACAGGTTCAAGAGACCCAGTACTTC CASTRLGQVQETQYF
TRBJ2-7 TRBV4-1 . . 15 TGCGCCAGCAGCCAAGGTTCCGGGACATTCTACGAGCAGTACTTC CASSQGSGTFYEQYF
TRBJ1-2 TRBV7-2 . . 15 TGTGCCAGCAGCTTTTCAGGGGTCGTTAACTATGGCTACACCTTC CASSFSGVVNYGYTF
TRBJ1-1 TRBV3-1/TRBV3-2 . TRBD1 14 TGTGCCAGCAGCCAAGCCGGGACAGGGTTTGAAGCTTTCTTT CASSQAGTGFEAFF
TRBJ1-1 TRBV19 . . 15 TGTGCCAGTAGTATAGGGCGGCACACGAACACTGAAGCTTTCTTT CASSIGRHTNTEAFF
TRBJ1-2 TRBV6-5 . . 15 TGTGCCAGCAGGAGGAGCAGAGATTTTAACTATGGCTACACCTTC CASRRSRDFNYGYTF
TRBJ1-5 TRBV30 . TRBD1 14 TGTGCCTGGAGTGTCGGACAGGGGGCTCAGCCCCAGCATTTT CAWSVGQGAQPQHF
TRBJ2-4 TRBV28 . . 13 TGTGCCACCGACGGCGGGGCCCAAAACATTCAGTACTTC CATDGGAQNIQYF
TRBJ1-2 TRBV5-1 . TRBD1 13 TGCGCCAGCAGCGGGACAGCTAACTATGGCTACACCTTC CASSGTANYGYTF
TRBJ2-1 TRBV5-1 . . 17 TGCGCCAGCAGCTTGGACCCGACGGGGAGCTCCTACAATGAGCAGTTCTTC CASSLDPTGSSYNEQFF
TRBJ1-2 TRBV4-2 . TRBD1 15 TGTGCCAGCAGCCACAAGGGACAGGGGAATGATGGCTACACCTTC CASSHKGQGNDGYTF
TRBJ1-2 TRBV11-1 few TRBD1 15 TGTGCCAGCAGCCATCGGGGGCAGGGGGCTCTTGGCTACACCTTC CASSHRGQGALGYTF
TRBJ1-2 TRBV19 once . 16 TGTGCCAGTAGTGACGCGAACAGAAGATTTAACTATGGCTACACCTTC CASSDANRRFNYGYTF
TRBJ1-5 TRBV12-3/TRBV12-4 . . 13 TGTGCCAGCAGGCGGGGTGAGGATCAGCCCCAGCATTTT CASRRGEDQPQHF
TRBJ1-6 TRBV7-9 . . 16 TGTGCCAGCAGCCCGGACTCAGGAACCTATAATTCACCCCTCCACTTT CASSPDSGTYNSPLHF
TRBJ1-3 TRBV3-1/TRBV3-2 . TRBD1 19 TGTGCCAGCAGCCACTCAAGATTGGGACAGATATTCTCTGGAAACACCATATATTTT CASSHSRLGQIFSGNTIYF
TRBJ2-3 TRBV6-5 . . 14 TGTGCCAGCAGTCTGGAGTACTCGTCAGATACGCAGTATTTT CASSLEYSSDTQYF
TRBJ2-1 TRBV6-5 once TRBD2 15 TGTGCCAGCAGTTACTCTAGCGGGAACTACAATGAGCAGTTCTTC CASSYSSGNYNEQFF
TRBJ1-6 TRBV6-5 once . 14 TGTGCCAGCAGTTTGGGAGGAGGTAATTCACCCCTCCACTTT CASSLGGGNSPLHF
TRBJ2-5 TRBV18 . TRBD1 13 TGTGCCAGCTCACAGGGACAGCAAGAGACCCAGTACTTC CASSQGQQETQYF
TRBJ1-1 TRBV28 . . 18 TGTGCCAGCAGCCTCTGGGATTTGGCTGGGGGGGATAACACTGAAGCTTTCTTT CASSLWDLAGGDNTEAFF
TRBJ1-2 TRBV28 once TRBD1 13 TGTGCCAGCAGACCGACAGGGGACTATGGCTACACCTTC CASRPTGDYGYTF
TRBJ1-4 TRBV10-1 . . 16 TGCGCCAGCACACTAGTCGGGGATGCAACTAATGAAAAACTGTTTTTT CASTLVGDATNEKLFF
TRBJ2-1 TRBV11-2 . . 15 TGTGCCAGCAGCTTTAATTCTCAGGGTTTCAATGAGCAGTTCTTC CASSFNSQGFNEQFF
TRBJ2-2 TRBV7-2 . TRBD2 18 TGTGCCAGCAGATTAGCTGCCCTAGCGGGGGGGCACACCGGGGAGCTGTTTTTT CASRLAALAGGHTGELFF
TRBJ1-2 TRBV18 . TRBD1 14 TGTGCCAGCTCACCGGAGAGGGGGCCCTATGGCTACACCTTC CASSPERGPYGYTF
TRBJ2-3 TRBV5-1 . TRBD2 16 TGCGCCAGCAGTTCGCCTATCGGGGGGGCAGGAGATACGCAGTATTTT CASSSPIGGAGDTQYF
TRBJ2-2 TRBV28 . . 15 TGTGCCAGCGGAGCCCTGGCAGAAAACACCGGGGAGCTGTTTTTT CASGALAENTGELFF
TRBJ1-6 TRBV11-2 . TRBD1 16 TGTGCCAGCAGCTTATGGACAGGGGGCTTTAATTCACCCCTCCACTTT CASSLWTGGFNSPLHF
TRBJ1-2 TRBV5-1 once . 14 TGCGCCAGCAGCTTATATAGCGCTACTTATGGCTACACCTTC CASSLYSATYGYTF
TRBJ2-7 TRBV29-1 . TRBD1 14 TGCAGCGTTGCCGGAGGGACAGGGGCCTACGAGCAGTACTTC CSVAGGTGAYEQYF
TRBJ2-2 TRBV3-1/TRBV3-2 once . 16 TGTGCCAGCAGCGATTTTGGGGGGGCGCGGACCGGGGAGCTGTTTTTT CASSDFGGARTGELFF
TRBJ1-2 TRBV9 few . 14 TGTGCCAGCAGCGTAGATCGGACAAGCTATGGCTACACCTTC CASSVDRTSYGYTF
TRBJ2-1 TRBV6-6 once . 14 TGTGCCAGCAGTTACGGAGGCCAATACAATGAGCAGTTCTTC CASSYGGQYNEQFF
TRBJ1-1 TRBV7-9 . . 11 TGTGCCAGCAGCTTGAGCACTGAAGCTTTCTTT CASSLSTEAFF